Included here is one TCR beta chain sequence, with context. The CDR3 length is 13 residues. Germline values: CDR1 WSHSY, CDR2 SAAADI. The ends were cut back, 0 bases at V and 7 bases at J, with 7 bases in the middle. The repertoire was sequenced with immunoSEQ multiplex PCR; TCRdb's copy has only in-frame clones and lacks some. Of more than 20,000 clones in the sample, about four fifths were seen once. The record originates from a study of preoperative IRX-2 immunotherapy in early breast cancer. Noted treatment: preoperative locoregional IRX-2 cytokine immunotherapy. The sequencing here drew on lymph node tissue, taken before IRX-2 immunotherapy. The chain carries TRBV10-2 and TRBJ2-1; D is ambiguous. The source of this sequence is a human donor with breast cancer. CDR3 nucleotides: TGCGCCAGCAGTGAGTCCTACGGTAATGAGCAGTTCTTC. Protein sequence: CASSESYGNEQFF.